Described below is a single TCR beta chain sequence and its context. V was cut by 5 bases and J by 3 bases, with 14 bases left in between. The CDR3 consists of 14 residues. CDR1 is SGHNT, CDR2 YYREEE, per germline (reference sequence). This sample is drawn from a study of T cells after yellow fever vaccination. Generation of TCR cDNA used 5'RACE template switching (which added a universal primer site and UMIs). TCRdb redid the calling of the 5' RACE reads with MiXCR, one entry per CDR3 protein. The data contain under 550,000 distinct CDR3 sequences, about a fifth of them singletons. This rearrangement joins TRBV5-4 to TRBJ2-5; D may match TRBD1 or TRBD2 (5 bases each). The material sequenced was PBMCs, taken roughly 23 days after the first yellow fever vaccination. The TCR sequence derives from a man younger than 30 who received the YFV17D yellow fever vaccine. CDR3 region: CASRYAGAEETQYF. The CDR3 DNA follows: TGTGCCAGCAGATACGCCGGGGCCGAAGAGACCCAGTACTTC.